These 15 T cell receptor beta chains came from one sample sequenced in a study of shared clonotypes between healthy human individuals (TCRdb year 2020). The library was prepared using the immunoSEQ multiplex PCR assay. The immuneACCESS repertoire file appears here via TCRdb, limited to in-frame rearrangements. These files lack a portion of the clones; in checked studies, under half of the deficit traces to unresolved V genes, and the cause of the others is not known. The sample data list about 490,000 clones, and about 80% of these were observed just once. The biggest ten clones account for about 12% of the sample. What was sequenced was PBMCs. Receptor source: a middle-aged woman in good health. Some clones in this sample may be carry-over from other donors' samples.

The chain is built from TRBV29-1 and TRBJ2-1; D gene unclear. Germline values: CDR1 SQVTM, CDR2 ANQGSEA. The CDR3 sequence is 13 residues long. Between the trimmed V and J ends, which lost 5 bases and 4 bases, there was a span of 12 bases. CDR3 amino acids: CSVPRAPYNEQFF. The CDR3 nucleotides are TGCAGCGTTCCCCGCGCGCCGTACAATGAGCAGTTCTTC.

V usage is TRBV4-3 and J usage is TRBJ2-1; the match to TRBD2 covers 8 bases. Germline CDR1 LGHNA, CDR2 YSLEER. Trimming removed 0 bases from V and 6 bases from J; junction bases left unmatched: 10. The CDR3 covers 17 residues. The CDR3 reads CASSQDSGLAGLNEQFF. The CDR3 DNA reads TGCGCCAGCAGCCAAGATAGTGGGCTAGCGGGCCTCAATGAGCAGTTCTTC.

The chain couples TRBV19 to TRBJ2-2; 8 positions agree with TRBD1. The V segment lost 5 bases and the J segment 3 bases; nucleotides outside the gene matches: 2. Germline V gene sequence: CDR1 LNHDA, CDR2 SQIVND (reference sequence). The CDR3 runs to 14 residues. Written as DNA, the CDR3 is TGTGCCAGTAGTCGACAGGGGTACACCGGGGAGCTGTTTTTT. Residues: CASSRQGYTGELFF.

Of note for this clone: This is likely an artifact of a read error, given a far larger clone one base away. The chain carries TRBV4-3 and TRBJ2-7; 10 nucleotides align to TRBD2. The CDR3 extends over 17 amino acids. The V gene end was trimmed by 0 bases and the J gene end by 2 bases; junction bases not matched to a gene: 7. Looked up from germline, CDR1 is LGHNA and CDR2 is YSLEER. The CDR3 DNA sequence: TGCGCCAGCAGCCAAGAAAGCCCAGCGGGAGGGCCCTACGAGCAGTACTTC. Its translation: CASSQESPAGGPYEQYF.

The chain recombines TRBV11-2 with TRBJ2-1; either TRBD1 or TRBD2 may supply D (5 bases each). Germline V gene data show CDR1 as SGHAT and CDR2 as FQNNGV. V lost 11 bases and J lost 7, with 18 bases in between. There are 13 residues in the CDR3. The CDR3 nucleotides are TGTGCCTCTCGTGGGGGTAGCTGGAATGAGCAGTTCTTC. This translates into CASRGGSWNEQFF.

This chain links TRBV7-2 with TRBJ1-2; 9 bases map to TRBD1. The V gene end was trimmed by 4 bases and the J gene end by 7 bases; junction bases not matched to a gene: 7. CDR3 length equals 14 residues. The germline CDR1 and CDR2 sequences are SGHTA and FQGNSA. The chain's CDR3 is CASSSRDRAGGYTF. In DNA form, the CDR3 reads TGTGCCAGCAGCTCCCGGGACAGGGCGGGTGGCTACACCTTC.

This clone was picked up a small number of times. This sample also contains other DNA sequences that code for the same CDR3. J is TRBJ2-2 and V is TRBV5-1; the D gene is possibly TRBD2 (6 bases). Germline assignment: CDR1 SGHRS and CDR2 YFSETQ. The CDR3 totals 15 residues. Between the trimmed V and J ends, which lost 0 bases and 1 base, there was a span of 7 bases. CDR3 residues: CASSLDGGNTGELFF. CDR3 DNA sequence: TGCGCCAGCAGCTTGGACGGGGGGAACACCGGGGAGCTGTTTTTT.

V usage is TRBV2 and J usage is TRBJ2-7, with 7 bases fitting TRBD1. V trimming: 4 bases; J trimming: 4 bases; junction bases outside the gene matches: 13. The CDR3 is made up of 16 amino acids. CDR1 is SNHLY, CDR2 FYNNEI, per germline. Here the CDR3 DNA reads TGTGCCAGCAGTGTCGGGGACAGCTCGGTGGGATACGAGCAGTACTTC. Its protein product is CASSVGDSSVGYEQYF.

This clone was seen only a few times. The J gene is TRBJ1-1, the V gene TRBV19; D call uncertain. The CDR3 consists of 14 residues. Germline CDR1 is LNHDA and CDR2 is SQIVND (reference sequence). Trimming removed 5 bases at V and 4 bases at J, with 14 bases between. The CDR3 bases are TGTGCCAGTAGTCCTAATGCCTTTGCCACTGAAGCTTTCTTT. This codes for CASSPNAFATEAFF.

The chain recombines TRBV19 with TRBJ1-4; the D gene is possibly TRBD1 (5 bases). The CDR3 sequence is 17 residues long. V was pared by 3 bases and J by 1 base, with 15 bases between. The V gene's germline CDR1 is LNHDA and CDR2 SQIVND (reference sequence). CDR3 in amino acids: CASSIPGDSGTNEKLFF. The DNA of the CDR3 is TGTGCCAGTAGTATCCCGGGGGACTCAGGAACTAATGAAAAACTGTTTTTT.

In its sample, this clone was seen once. This rearrangement joins TRBV7-2 to TRBJ1-1; D gene ambiguous. Germline assignment: CDR1 SGHTA and CDR2 FQGNSA. V shed 5 bases and J shed 1 base, with 11 bases lying between them. This CDR3 comprises 14 residues. CDR3 sequence reads: CASSTRRANTEAFF. The CDR3 region has the DNA TGTGCCAGCAGCACCCGACGGGCGAACACTGAAGCTTTCTTT.

This rearrangement joins TRBV7-8 to TRBJ2-7, with D perhaps matching TRBD1 (6 bases). The CDR3 extends over 14 amino acids. CDR1 and CDR2 (germline): SGHVS, FQNEAQ. V lost 5 bases and J 2 bases, leaving 13 bases between the germline ends. The CDR3 coding sequence is TGTGCCAGCAGCCCGCCGACAGGAACCTACGAGCAGTACTTC. It is translated as CASSPPTGTYEQYF.

This chain links TRBV2 with TRBJ1-4; D perhaps matches TRBD1 (6 bases). The CDR3 extends over 16 amino acids. The ends were cut back, 6 bases at V and 7 bases at J, with 21 bases in the middle. Germline CDR1 SNHLY, CDR2 FYNNEI. CDR3: CASSGAPGRGGEKLFF. CDR3 DNA sequence: TGTGCCAGCAGCGGGGCACCGGGACGAGGGGGTGAAAAACTGTTTTTT.

The chain links TRBV6-1 to TRBJ2-5; perhaps TRBD1 as D (6 bases). The germline gives CDR1 MNHNS, CDR2 SASEGT. Trimming shortened V by 1 base and J by 5 bases, and 14 bases separated the two germline ends. This CDR3 is 15 amino acids long. CDR3 in DNA: TGTGCCAGCAGTGAAGGGTACAGGGTTGGGGAGACCCAGTACTTC. Translating gives CASSEGYRVGETQYF.

The sample holds a few counts of this clone. This chain connects TRBV7-8 to TRBJ1-1; TRBD1 aligns across 8 bases. V trimming: 5 bases; J trimming: 5 bases; junction bases outside the gene matches: 7. The germline V gene encodes CDR1 SGHVS and CDR2 FQNEAQ. This CDR3 is built from 14 residues. For the CDR3, the DNA is TGTGCCAGCAGCATACAGGGGGTACGGACTGAAGCTTTCTTT. Its translation is CASSIQGVRTEAFF.